The 3 T cell receptor beta chains listed next were all sequenced from one sample in a study of T cell responses to AZD1222 COVID-19 vaccine. Some clones are missing from TCRdb's copy, which holds only in-frame ones; the method was immunoSEQ multiplex PCR. The table has tens of thousands of clones, 92% seen once. Here the sequenced sample was peripheral blood, taken on day 0 of AZD1222 vaccination. The receptor set was obtained from an adult in good health.

The chain recombines TRBV28 with TRBJ1-5; 9 bases line up with TRBD1. Trimming at V came to 2 bases and at J to 5 bases, leaving 7 bases not matched to a gene. Germline V lookup: CDR1 MDHEN, CDR2 SYDVKM. CDR3 length: 16 residues. The CDR3 region is CASSLAGQGIYQPQHF. Written as DNA, the CDR3 is TGTGCCAGCAGTTTAGCTGGACAGGGGATTTATCAGCCCCAGCATTTT.

This rearrangement joins TRBV6-6 to TRBJ2-7; perhaps D is TRBD1 or TRBD2 (5 bases each). Trimming left V 11 bases short and J 2 bases short, with 16 bases between. The CDR3 totals 13 residues. The germline V gene encodes CDR1 MNHNY and CDR2 SVGAGI (reference sequence). The chain's CDR3 is CAYGAGPTYEQYF. Here the CDR3 DNA reads TGTGCCTACGGGGCGGGCCCAACCTACGAGCAGTACTTC.

The chain carries TRBV11-2 and TRBJ1-4; D gene unclear. Trimming removed 3 bases from V and 5 bases from J, with 10 bases in between. Looked up from germline, CDR1 is SGHAT and CDR2 is FQNNGV. The CDR3 contains 14 residues. CDR3 nucleotide sequence: TGTGCCAGCAGCTTCGGACGGGAAAATGAAAAACTGTTTTTT. Translating gives CASSFGRENEKLFF.